These 5 T cell receptor beta chains were sequenced from one sample in a study of molecular identifiers for immune sequencing clone quantification. TCRdb called the PCR reads again in MiXCR, with one record for every CDR3 protein. The profile shows about 65,000 distinct CDR3 sequences, less than 20% of them singletons. Sequencing was performed on naive CD8+ T cells from blood, with Jurkat cell RNA spiked in. Noted subset: FACS-sorted CD8+CD4-CCR7+CD45RA+ naive T cells. Source of these receptors: a human donor in good health. Some libraries in this study had Jurkat cell RNA spiked in.

The rearrangement joins TRBV12-3 or TRBV12-4 to TRBJ2-1; 7 bases are a match to TRBD2. The CDR3 is 16 residues long. The ends lost 4 bases at V and 5 bases at J; junction bases unmatched: 11. The CDR3 bases are TGTGCCAGCAGTTCCCCCACTGGGAGGGCCCACAATGAGCAGTTCTTC. Encoded protein: CASSSPTGRAHNEQFF.

This clonotype was recorded many times. The chain recombines TRBV7-2 with TRBJ2-7; 9 bases match TRBD1. The CDR3 runs to 17 residues. Germline-derived CDR1 and CDR2 are SGHTA and FQGNSA. J lost 3 bases, V lost 2 bases, and 11 bases had no gene match. CDR3 in amino acids: CASSLSAGGQGFYEQYF. The CDR3 DNA follows: TGTGCCAGCAGCTTATCCGCCGGGGGACAGGGCTTCTACGAGCAGTACTTC.

This clonotype showed up many times. J is TRBJ2-1 and V is TRBV7-4; 7 bases fit TRBD2. The CDR3 totals 14 residues. The germline CDR1 and CDR2 sequences are SGHVT and SQSDAQ. With 5 bases clipped from V and 7 bases from J, the junction kept 8 bases outside the gene matches. The CDR3 is CASSPGDGGNEQFF. The CDR3 DNA sequence: TGTGCCAGCAGCCCTGGGGACGGGGGGAATGAGCAGTTCTTC. Full variable domain (outside the CDR3, taken from reference TRBV7-4 and TRBJ2-1): GAGVSQSPRYKVAKRGRDVALRCDSISGHVTLYWYRQTLGQGSEVLTYSQSDAQRDKSGRPSGRFSAERPERSVSTLKIQRTEQGDSAVYLCASSPGDGGNEQFFGPGTRLTVL.

In its sample, this clonotype was seen many times. CDR3 sequence reads: CASSLIAGGLTDTQYF. CDR3 bases: TGTGCCAGCAGCCTAATAGCGGGAGGGCTCACAGATACGCAGTATTTT. The chain links TRBV3-1 to TRBJ2-3; 11 bases line up with TRBD2. The CDR3 is 16 amino acids. Germline V gene data show CDR1 as LGHDT and CDR2 as YNNKEL (reference sequence). V dropped 4 bases and J dropped 2; count of bases not matched to a gene: 5.

The chain couples TRBV9 to TRBJ1-2; D possibly corresponds to TRBD1 (5 bases). The CDR3 is made up of 16 amino acids. Trimming stripped 3 bases from V and 5 bases from J, with 20 bases between. Germline V lookup: CDR1 SGDLS, CDR2 YYNGEE. CDR3 sequence (DNA): TGTGCCAGCAGCGGTGCGCTGGGGGTGAGGAGGTATGGCTACACCTTC. Amino acid sequence: CASSGALGVRRYGYTF.